This T cell receptor beta chain emerged from a study of OX40 agonist ivuxolimab in advanced cancers. In the study overall: The costimulatory receptor OX40 (CD134) was targeted by ivuxolimab, a fully human IgG2 agonistic monoclonal antibody. Among the approximately 50 dose-escalation patients, roughly 20 had hepatocellular carcinoma, 15 or so melanoma, 9 renal cell carcinoma and 9 head and neck cancer. The paper covers the monotherapy dose-escalation part of the phase I ivuxolimab trial, which included N = 52 patients. Peripheral TCRbeta sequencing was intended to test whether TCR sequence diversity was altered and clonal T-cell expansion was caused by ivuxolimab. Intravenous ivuxolimab was administered to patients every 2 weeks at six dose levels: 0.01, 0.1, 0.3, 1.5, 3 and 10 mg/kg. Prior anti-PD-1, anti-PD-L1 or anti-CTLA-4 therapy was permitted, and roughly two fifths of dose-escalation patients had received checkpoint inhibitors. The dose-escalation cohort was around 83% male with a mean age of approximately 60 years, ranging from roughly 20 to 80. Partial responses occurred in three dose-escalation patients: two with cutaneous melanoma and one with hepatocellular carcinoma. The study at large found these results: At doses from 0.1 to 3.0 mg/kg, clonal expansion was seen in both CD4+ and CD8+ blood T cells between baseline and week 6. The antigen specificity of the peripheral T cells that underwent clonal expansion was not determined. In the 0.1-3.0 mg/kg groups, partial responders were among the patients with the lowest normalized peripheral clonal expansion, particularly in CD8+ T cells. Low levels of normalized T-cell clonal expansion were also shown by some nonresponding patients. After ivuxolimab, CD8+ T cells had more expanded clones than CD4+ T cells on average.

The trial excluded patients who had a history of autoimmune disease or were on systemic immunosuppression. Peripheral blood for TCR sequencing was drawn from every dose cohort at baseline, at cycle 4 day 1 and at cycle 7 day 1. Samples came from an open-label, multicenter, first-in-human phase I dose-escalation trial of ivuxolimab. Adults with locally advanced or metastatic head and neck squamous cell, hepatocellular, melanoma or renal cell carcinoma were enrolled in the trial. Before TCR sequencing, CD4+ and CD8+ T cells were separately sorted from peripheral blood. Genomic DNA was extracted from sorted cells for sequencing of the TCRbeta CDR3 region. TCRbeta CDR3 regions were sequenced using the immunoSEQ Assay. As stored in TCRdb, this immuneACCESS dataset retains in-frame rearrangements with V and J assigned. A fraction of the clones does not appear; measured against another copy, unresolved V genes explain less than half of the discrepancy, and the remainder lacks a known reason. This sample holds approximately 40,000 clones; about 78% were observed only once. Around a fifth of the sample goes to the ten largest clones.

Turning to this clone: It has no known antigen specificity. Nothing much larger sits one base from this clone, and base qualities are not available. The identical CDR3 is also encoded by other nucleotide sequences in the sample.

The receptor was derived from an adult with an advanced solid tumor such as melanoma, head and neck, liver or kidney cancer. Sequences were derived from CD4+ or CD8+ T cells sorted from blood, sampled in a trial of the OX40 agonist ivuxolimab.

The DNA sequence is TGTGCCATCAGTGAGTTAGTCGGGACCTATGAGCAGTTCTTC. Its translation reads: CAISELVGTYEQFF. The sequence is built from TRBV10-3 and TRBJ2-1; the D region may be TRBD1 or TRBD2, each matching 5 bases equally. The CDR3 sequence holds 14 residues, the cysteine and phenylalanine included. The read is trimmed to its CDR3 DNA, 42 bases read in frame from base 1. The germline V gene specifies ENHRY as CDR1 and SYGVKD as CDR2. At the junction V is shortened by 1 base and J by 8 bases, with 12 bases in between.